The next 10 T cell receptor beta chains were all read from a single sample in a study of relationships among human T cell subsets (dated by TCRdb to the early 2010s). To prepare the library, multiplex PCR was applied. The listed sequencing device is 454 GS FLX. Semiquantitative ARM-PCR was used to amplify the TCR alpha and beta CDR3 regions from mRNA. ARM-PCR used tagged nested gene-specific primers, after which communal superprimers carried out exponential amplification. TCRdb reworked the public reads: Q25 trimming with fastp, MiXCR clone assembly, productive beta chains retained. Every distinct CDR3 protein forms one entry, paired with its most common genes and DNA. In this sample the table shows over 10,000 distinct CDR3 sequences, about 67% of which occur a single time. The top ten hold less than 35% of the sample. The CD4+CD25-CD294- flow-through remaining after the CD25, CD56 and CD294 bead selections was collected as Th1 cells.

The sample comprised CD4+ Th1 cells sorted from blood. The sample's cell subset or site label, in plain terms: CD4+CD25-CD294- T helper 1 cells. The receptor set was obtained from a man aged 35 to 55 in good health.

The CDR3 DNA reads TGTGCCAGCAGTTTAGGCAGGCGGGAGACTCGCAATGAGCAGTTCTTC. It is translated as CASSLGRRETRNEQFF. V usage is TRBV27 and J usage is TRBJ2-1; 7 nucleotides agree with TRBD2. V was clipped by 2 bases and J by 6 bases; unmatched bases: 10. The CDR3 sequence is 16 residues long. Germline CDR1 is MNHEY and CDR2 is SMNVEV (reference sequence).

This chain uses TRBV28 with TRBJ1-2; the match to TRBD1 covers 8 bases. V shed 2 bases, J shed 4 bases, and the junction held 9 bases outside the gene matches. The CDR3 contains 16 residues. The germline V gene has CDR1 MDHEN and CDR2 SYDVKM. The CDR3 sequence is CASSLPGQGSPYGYTF. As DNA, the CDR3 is TGTGCCAGCAGTTTACCCGGACAGGGATCCCCCTATGGCTACACCTTC.

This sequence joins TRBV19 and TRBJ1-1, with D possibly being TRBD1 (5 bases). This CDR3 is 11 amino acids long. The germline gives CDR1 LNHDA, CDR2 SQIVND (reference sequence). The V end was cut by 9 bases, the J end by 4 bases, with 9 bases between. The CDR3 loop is CASQGSTEAFF. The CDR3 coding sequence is TGTGCCAGCCAGGGATCCACTGAAGCTTTCTTT.

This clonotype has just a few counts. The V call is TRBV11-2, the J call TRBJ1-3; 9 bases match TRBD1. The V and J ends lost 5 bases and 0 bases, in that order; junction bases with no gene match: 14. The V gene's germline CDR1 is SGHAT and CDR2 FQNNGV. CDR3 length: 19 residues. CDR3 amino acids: CASSEVLGQGGSSGNTIYF. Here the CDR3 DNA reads TGTGCCAGCAGCGAGGTACTGGGACAGGGAGGTTCCTCTGGAAACACCATATATTTT. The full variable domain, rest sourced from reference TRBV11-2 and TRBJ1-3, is EAGVAQSPRYKIIEKRQSVAFWCNPISGHATLYWYQQILGQGPKLLIQFQNNGVVDDSQLPKDRFSAERLKGVDSTLKIQPAKLEDSAVYLCASSEVLGQGGSSGNTIYFGEGSWLTVV.

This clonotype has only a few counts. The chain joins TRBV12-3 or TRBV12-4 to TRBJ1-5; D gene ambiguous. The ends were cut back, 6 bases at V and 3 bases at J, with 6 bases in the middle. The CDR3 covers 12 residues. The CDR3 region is CASSQDNQPQHF. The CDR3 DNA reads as TGTGCCAGCAGCCAGGACAATCAGCCCCAGCATTTT.

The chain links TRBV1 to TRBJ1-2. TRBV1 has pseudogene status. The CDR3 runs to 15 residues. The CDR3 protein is CTSSPGTPSAFGYTF. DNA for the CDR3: TGCACCAGCAGTCCCGGGACTCCCTCGGCCTTTGGCTACACCTTC.

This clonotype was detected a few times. Written as DNA, the CDR3 is TGTGCCATCAGTGAGTCGGAGGTTATTCAGCCCCAGCATTTT. Translating it yields CAISESEVIQPQHF. J is TRBJ1-5 and V is TRBV10-3; D is ambiguous. The V gene lost 0 bases and the J gene lost 6 bases, with 9 bases spanning the gap. This CDR3 is built from 14 residues. Germline-derived CDR1 and CDR2 are ENHRY and SYGVKD.

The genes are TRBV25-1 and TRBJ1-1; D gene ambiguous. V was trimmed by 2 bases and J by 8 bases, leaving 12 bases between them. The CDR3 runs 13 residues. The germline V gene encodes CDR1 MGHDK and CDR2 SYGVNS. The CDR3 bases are TGTGCCAGCAGTGAAAGACCCTCGGGGGAAGCTTTCTTT. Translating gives CASSERPSGEAFF. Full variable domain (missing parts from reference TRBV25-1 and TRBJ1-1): EADIYQTPRYLVIGTGKKITLECSQTMGHDKMYWYQQDPGMELHLIHYSYGVNSTEKGDLSSESTVSRIRTEHFPLTLESARPSHTSQYLCASSERPSGEAFFGQGTRLTVV.

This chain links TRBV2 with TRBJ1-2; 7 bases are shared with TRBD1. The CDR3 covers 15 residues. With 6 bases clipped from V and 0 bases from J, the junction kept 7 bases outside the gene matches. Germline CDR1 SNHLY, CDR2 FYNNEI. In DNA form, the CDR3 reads TGTGCCAGCAGATTTGGACAGGAAGCTAACTATGGCTACACCTTC. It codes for CASRFGQEANYGYTF.

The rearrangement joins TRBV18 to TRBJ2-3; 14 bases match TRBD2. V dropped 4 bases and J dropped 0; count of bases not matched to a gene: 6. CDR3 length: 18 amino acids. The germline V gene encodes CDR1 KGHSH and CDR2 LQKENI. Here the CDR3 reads CASSLRTSGGTSTDTQYF. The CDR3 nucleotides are TGTGCCAGCTCACTCCGGACTAGCGGGGGGACTAGCACAGATACGCAGTATTTT.